The present entry profiles one T cell receptor (beta chain) with its context. Its antigen is not known. This specimen belongs to a study of CD8+CD57+ T cells in acquired aplastic anemia. Across the whole study: DNA per sorted CD4+ or CD8+ sample ranged about 0.19 to 30 ug, averaging 3.2 ug. Findings and caveats of the study: Comparison of patients with controls identified twenty-nine shared CD8+ CDR3 sequences.

This CDR3 spans 13 amino acids. V lost 5 bases and J lost 6, with 11 bases in between. Germline CDR1 SGHAT, CDR2 FQNNGV. TCR beta VDJ and CDR3 profiles were obtained from a genomic DNA template. TCRdb reprocessed the reads with MiXCR, giving one entry per CDR3 protein. The data contain about 95,000 distinct CDR3 sequences, 55% to 75% of them seen just once; the ten biggest clones take up approximately 65%. Those patients picked for sequencing had displayed CD8+CD57+ cell expansion on flow cytometry. With no exception, the patients had severe acquired aplastic anemia. The blood sampling took place in patients who had so far received no therapy.

V usage is TRBV11-2 and J usage is TRBJ2-1, with D unresolved. Input material: sorted CD4+, CD8+, or CD8+CD57+ T cells (not recorded which) from PBMCs. This clonotype was obtained from a human donor with aplastic anemia. CDR3 bases: TGTGCCAGCAGCCAGACGACCCTCAATGAGCAGTTCTTC. This encodes CASSQTTLNEQFF.